The 16 T cell receptor beta chains given below trace back to one sample, sequenced in a study of cytomegalovirus exposure and HLA in healthy donors. TCRdb keeps only in-frame clones here, not all; method: immunoSEQ multiplex PCR. The table includes fewer than 150,000 clones, 70% to 85% detected once. The sequenced sample consisted of PBMCs. The receptors here all came from a man aged 25-45 years in good health and CMV-seropositive.

The genes are TRBV18 and TRBJ2-7; D may be TRBD2 (5 bases). CDR3 length: 14 residues. CDR1 is KGHSH, CDR2 LQKENI, per germline. The V gene lost 0 bases and the J gene lost 3 bases, with 9 bases spanning the gap. CDR3 coding DNA: TGTGCCAGCTCACCACCACCGGGGAACTACGAGCAGTACTTC. It codes for CASSPPPGNYEQYF.

Comment on this clone: At one end the junction does not follow the germline gene, possibly because of a read error. This chain uses TRBV29-1 with TRBJ2-3; D is unresolved. The CDR3 totals 13 residues. The germline V gene has CDR1 SQVTM and CDR2 ANQGSEA. This CDR3 is CSAEPPHLNTQYF. Written as DNA, the CDR3 is TGCAGCGCTGAACCCCCTCACCTAAATACGCAGTATTTT.

The V gene is TRBV19, the J gene TRBJ2-7; possibly TRBD1 for D (5 bases). Between the trimmed V and J ends, which lost 3 bases and 5 bases, there was a span of 14 bases. The CDR3 length is 14 residues. Looked up from germline, CDR1 is LNHDA and CDR2 is SQIVND (reference sequence). The CDR3 nucleotides are TGTGCCAGTAGTATGCTCCAGGGAAGGGACGAGCAGTACTTC. This translates into CASSMLQGRDEQYF.

The chain uses TRBV6-9 and TRBJ2-7, with 8 bases fitting TRBD1. The CDR3 spans 13 residues. V shed 8 bases, J shed 4 bases, and the junction held 7 bases outside the gene matches. Germline-derived CDR1 and CDR2 are MNHGY and SVAAGI. The CDR3 here is CASVPGGRYEQYF. The CDR3 region has the DNA TGTGCCAGCGTTCCAGGGGGCAGGTACGAGCAGTACTTC.

The chain uses TRBV4-2 and TRBJ2-7; 8 bases are shared with TRBD1. The junction had 8 bases not matched to a gene; V was cut back by 0 bases and J by 4 bases. This CDR3 contains 16 residues. In germline, CDR1 is LGHNA, CDR2 YNFKEQ. As DNA, the CDR3 is TGTGCCAGCAGCCAAGATTGGGCAGGGGGCGTTTACGAGCAGTACTTC. Translated: CASSQDWAGGVYEQYF.

The chain recombines TRBV9 with TRBJ2-1; 9 positions match TRBD2. From germline, CDR1 is SGDLS and CDR2 YYNGEE. The CDR3 runs to 16 residues. The junction had 7 bases not matched to a gene; V was cut back by 0 bases and J by 6 bases. The DNA of the CDR3 is TGTGCCAGCAGCGTAGTAGCGGGGGCCAGGGGCAATGAGCAGTTCTTC. It encodes CASSVVAGARGNEQFF.

The rearrangement uses TRBV7-6 and TRBJ2-2, with D perhaps matching TRBD2 (5 bases). Deletions cut 5 bases from V and 7 bases from J, with 14 bases between. CDR1 and CDR2 from the germline V gene are SGHVS and FNYEAQ. The CDR3 has 14 residues. In nucleotides, the CDR3 is TGTGCCAGCAGCCGGCCGGGATCAGGCGGGGAGCTGTTTTTT. Encoded protein: CASSRPGSGGELFF.

CDR3: CASSPRDSGELFF. CDR3 DNA sequence: TGTGCCAGCAGCCCCCGGGACAGCGGGGAGCTGTTTTTT. This sequence joins TRBV2 and TRBJ2-2; 7 nucleotides agree with TRBD1. CDR1 and CDR2 from the germline V gene are SNHLY and FYNNEI. The V segment lost 6 bases and the J segment 7 bases; nucleotides outside the gene matches: 5. This CDR3 has 13 amino acids.

This sequence joins TRBV15 and TRBJ1-4; 8 bases match TRBD1. The trim removed 8 bases at V and 6 bases at J, leaving 8 bases unmatched. Germline V gene sequence: CDR1 LNHNV, CDR2 YYDKDF (reference sequence). The CDR3 sequence is 14 residues long. The CDR3, as DNA: TGTGCCACCCGACAGGGGAGGGAGGATGAAAAACTGTTTTTT. It specifies CATRQGREDEKLFF.

V usage is TRBV27 and J usage is TRBJ2-3, with a possible D match to TRBD1 (6 bases). This CDR3 has 14 residues. Germline V lookup: CDR1 MNHEY, CDR2 SMNVEV (reference sequence). The V and J ends lost 5 bases and 4 bases respectively, with 13 bases between them. The CDR3, as DNA: TGTGCCAGCAGTCCTGGACAGAGCCCAGATACGCAGTATTTT. Its protein product is CASSPGQSPDTQYF.

The chain combines TRBV19 with TRBJ2-7; TRBD1 aligns across 8 bases. The CDR3 is made up of 16 amino acids. With V trimmed by 5 bases and J by 3 bases, 12 bases remained unmatched. Germline loops: CDR1 LNHDA, CDR2 SQIVND (reference sequence). As DNA, the CDR3 is TGTGCCAGTAGTCGAACCGGGGGACAGGCCAGCTACGAGCAGTACTTC. Amino acid sequence: CASSRTGGQASYEQYF.

The genes are TRBV25-1 and TRBJ2-7; D call uncertain. V was pared by 4 bases and J by 1 base, with 14 bases between. This CDR3 region has 15 residues. In germline, CDR1 is MGHDK, CDR2 SYGVNS. The DNA of the CDR3 is TGTGCCAGCAGTGCCCCGAGCACTATATCCTACGAGCAGTACTTC. It translates to CASSAPSTISYEQYF.

The rearrangement links TRBV5-4 to TRBJ1-1; 8 bases map to TRBD1. After removal of 4 bases from V and 6 bases from J, the junction contained 11 bases not matched to a gene. The CDR3 sequence is 15 residues long. CDR1 and CDR2 (germline): SGHNT, YYREEE (reference sequence). CDR3 sequence: CASSDPTGGIAEAFF. In DNA form, the CDR3 reads TGTGCCAGCAGCGACCCAACAGGGGGGATTGCTGAAGCTTTCTTT.

This chain connects TRBV4-3 to TRBJ1-1; tentative D call: TRBD1 (6 bases). The CDR3 loop spans 14 amino acids. V was cut by 3 bases and J by 10 bases, with 18 bases left in between. CDR1 is LGHNA and CDR2 is YSLEER in the germline V gene. The CDR3: CASSHPGQGIGAFF. In nucleotides, the CDR3 is TGCGCCAGCAGCCACCCCGGGCAGGGGATCGGAGCTTTCTTT.

In this sample, this clone turned up a few times. The V and J genes are TRBV5-1 and TRBJ2-7; 11 bases are shared with TRBD2. Germline CDR1 reads SGHRS; CDR2 reads YFSETQ. Trimming at V came to 0 bases and at J to 6 bases, leaving 2 bases not matched to a gene. The CDR3 has 14 residues. The CDR3: CASSLGLAGGEQYF. The DNA of the CDR3 is TGCGCCAGCAGCTTGGGCCTAGCGGGAGGCGAGCAGTACTTC. Complete variable domain (other parts from reference TRBV5-1 and TRBJ2-7): KAGVTQTPRYLIKTRGQQVTLSCSPISGHRSVSWYQQTPGQGLQFLFEYFSETQRNKGNFPGRFSGRQFSNSRSEMNVSTLELGDSALYLCASSLGLAGGEQYFGPGTRLTVT.

The J gene is TRBJ2-3, the V gene TRBV11-1; 9 bases align to TRBD2. Germline CDR1 reads SGHAT; CDR2 reads FQDESV (reference sequence). The CDR3 is made up of 17 amino acids. J was trimmed by 6 bases and V by 1 base; bases with no gene match: 11. The CDR3 bases are TGTGCCAGCAGCTTAGTGGCTAGCGGGGATCAAAGGGATACGCAGTATTTT. This translates into CASSLVASGDQRDTQYF.